The clone carrying this T cell receptor (beta chain) was counted a few times. The antigen remains undetermined. This specimen comes from a study of relationships among human T cell subsets. Study-level findings and limits: Th1, Th2 and regulatory T cells shared many CDR3 sequences.

From mRNA, alpha and beta CDR3 regions were amplified using semiquantitative ARM-PCR. In ARM-PCR, communal superprimers followed tagged nested gene-specific primers for exponential amplification. TCRdb analysed the multiplex PCR reads with MiXCR anew, one entry per CDR3 protein. Of about 2,400 distinct CDR3 sequences listed, about 42% are singletons. CDR1 and CDR2 (germline): SEHNR, FQNEAQ (reference sequence). CDR3 size: 15 residues. With 2 bases clipped from V and 9 bases from J, the junction kept 10 bases outside the gene matches. Subset-specific monoclonal antibody beads were used to isolate T cell subsets. These activated T cells are CD45RA-RO-CD69+, selected by anti-CD69 microbeads.

This rearrangement joins TRBV7-9 to TRBJ2-1; 7 positions match TRBD1. The source of this sequence is a man aged 35 to 55 in good health. Sequencing was done on a sample of activated T cells sorted from blood. Specified subset: CD45RA-RO-CD69+ activated T cells. The CDR3: CASSLRPRGKVEQFF. CDR3 sequence (DNA): TGTGCCAGCAGCTTAAGGCCCAGGGGGAAGGTTGAGCAGTTCTTC.